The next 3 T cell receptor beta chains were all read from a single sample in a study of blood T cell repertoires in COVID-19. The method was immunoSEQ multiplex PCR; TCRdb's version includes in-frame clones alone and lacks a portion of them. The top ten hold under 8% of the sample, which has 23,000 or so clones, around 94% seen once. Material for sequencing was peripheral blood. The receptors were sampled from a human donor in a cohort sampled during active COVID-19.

The CDR3 sequence: CASSYTGYSNQPQHF. Written as DNA, the CDR3 is TGTGCCAGCAGTTATACAGGTTATAGCAATCAGCCCCAGCATTTT. The chain uses TRBV27 and TRBJ1-5; D possibly corresponds to TRBD1 (5 bases). The CDR3 is made up of 15 amino acids. V lost 4 bases to trimming and J lost 0 bases, with 10 bases between them. CDR1 is MNHEY and CDR2 is SMNVEV in the germline V gene (reference sequence).

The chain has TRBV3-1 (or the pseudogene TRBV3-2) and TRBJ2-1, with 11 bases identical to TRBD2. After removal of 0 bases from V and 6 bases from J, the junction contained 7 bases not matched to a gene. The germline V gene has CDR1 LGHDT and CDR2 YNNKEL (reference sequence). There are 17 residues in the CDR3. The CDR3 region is CASSQENQLAGVNEQFF. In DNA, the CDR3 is TGTGCCAGCAGCCAAGAAAATCAACTAGCGGGAGTCAATGAGCAGTTCTTC.

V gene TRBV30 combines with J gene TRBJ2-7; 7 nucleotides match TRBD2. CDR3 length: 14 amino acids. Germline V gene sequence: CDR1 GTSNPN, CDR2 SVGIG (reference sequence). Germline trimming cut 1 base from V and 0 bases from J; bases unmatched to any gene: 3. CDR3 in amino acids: CAWSAAGSSYEQYF. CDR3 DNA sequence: TGTGCCTGGAGTGCAGCGGGGAGCTCCTACGAGCAGTACTTC.